This passage covers 2 T cell receptor beta chains from one sample sequenced in a study of blood T cell repertoires in COVID-19. The method was immunoSEQ multiplex PCR; TCRdb's version includes in-frame clones alone and lacks a portion of them. Among roughly 240,000 clones listed, 70% to 90% were seen once. Input material: peripheral blood. These receptor sequences come from a man over 45 with COVID-19, enrolled during active disease.

V usage is TRBV7-2 and J usage is TRBJ2-5; D gene ambiguous. This CDR3 comprises 12 residues. CDR1 is SGHTA and CDR2 is FQGNSA in the germline V gene. With 1 base removed from V and 4 bases from J, the gap between germline ends came to 4 bases. CDR3 coding DNA: TGTGCCAGCAGCTTAGATCGAGAGACCCAGTACTTC. Translating it yields CASSLDRETQYF.

This clone was counted between two and nine times. V and J are TRBV7-2 and TRBJ2-1, with D tentatively TRBD1 (5 bases). Trimming cost V 8 bases and J 2 bases, with 16 bases left between them. Looked up from germline, CDR1 is SGHTA and CDR2 is FQGNSA. The CDR3 runs to 15 residues. The CDR3 DNA reads TGTGCCAGCTCCCACGACAGAATCCCCTACAATGAGCAGTTCTTC. Protein sequence: CASSHDRIPYNEQFF.